By sample fraction, the clone carrying this T cell receptor (beta chain) is medium-sized (0.01 to 0.1%). This CDR3 contains 15 residues. Between the trimmed V and J ends, which lost 4 bases and 4 bases, there was a span of 15 bases. Germline-derived CDR1 and CDR2 are MGHRA and YSYEKL. This sample was included in a study of blood T cell repertoires in COVID-19. The overall study: Acute and convalescent COVID-19 specimens originated in the United States, Italy and Spain. Sample material is recorded as cDNA or gDNA derived from T cells, B-cell-depleted T cells, or PBMCs.

How the authors handled the data: For nucleated cells, counts were estimated from reference gene primer amplification. Measured with immunoSEQ multiplex PCR; TCRdb has only the in-frame clones, and not every one. D and trimming come from the DNA, and the V and J calls and clone size come from that table. The table lists tens of thousands of clones, roughly 80% of them singletons, with approximately 5% in the top ten. The sequence derives from a man aged 50-59 years with active COVID-19. V usage is TRBV4-1 and J usage is TRBJ2-3; no clear D. Sequencing input: peripheral blood. CDR3 sequence: CASSRKTISADTQYF. CDR3 nucleotide sequence: TGCGCCAGCAGCCGAAAAACTATCAGCGCAGATACGCAGTATTTT.